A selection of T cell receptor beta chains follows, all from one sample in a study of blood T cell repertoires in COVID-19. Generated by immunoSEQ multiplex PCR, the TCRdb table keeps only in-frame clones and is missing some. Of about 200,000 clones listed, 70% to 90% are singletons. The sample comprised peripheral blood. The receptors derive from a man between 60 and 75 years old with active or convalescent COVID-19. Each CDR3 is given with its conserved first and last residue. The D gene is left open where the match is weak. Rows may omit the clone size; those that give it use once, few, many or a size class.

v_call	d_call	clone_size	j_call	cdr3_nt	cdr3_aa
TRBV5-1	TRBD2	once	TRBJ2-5	TGCGCCAGCAGCTTCGGGACTAGCGGGGAAGAGACCCAGTACTTC	CASSFGTSGEETQYF
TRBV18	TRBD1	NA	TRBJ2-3	TGTGCCAGCTCACCCGCCTTGGGACAGAGCACAGATACGCAGTATTTT	CASSPALGQSTDTQYF
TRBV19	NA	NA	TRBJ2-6	TGTGCCAGTAGTGCCCAACCCTGGAGCTCTGGGGCCAACGTCCTGACTTTC	CASSAQPWSSGANVLTF
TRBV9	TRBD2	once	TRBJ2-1	TGTGCCAGCAGCTACTCTCTAGCGGCGGGGCTGTTCAATGAGCAGTTCTTC	CASSYSLAAGLFNEQFF
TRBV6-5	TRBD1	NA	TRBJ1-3	TGTGCCAGCAGTTCCCGGGACAGGGTAGATTTT	CASSSRDRVDF
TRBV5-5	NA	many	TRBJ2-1	TGTGCCAGCAGTCGGGAGTACAATGAGCAGTTCTTC	CASSREYNEQFF
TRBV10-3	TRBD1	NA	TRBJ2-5	TGTGCCATCAGTGACGGACAGGTCCAAGAGACCCAGTACTTC	CAISDGQVQETQYF
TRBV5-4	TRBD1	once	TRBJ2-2	TGTGCCAGCAGCTCCTCGACAGGGGAAGTTATCGGGGAGCTGTTTTTT	CASSSSTGEVIGELFF
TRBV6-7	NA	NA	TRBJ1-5	TGTGCCAGCAGAGAGTACAGGGATGGTCAGCCCCAGCATTTT	CASREYRDGQPQHF
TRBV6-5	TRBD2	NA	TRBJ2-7	TGTGCCAGCAGCCCCGTGGAGGGCGGGGGACGGGAGCAGTACTTC	CASSPVEGGGREQYF
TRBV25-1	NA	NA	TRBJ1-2	TGTGCCAGCAGTGAAAACTCAGGGGTCGGTGGCTACACCTTC	CASSENSGVGGYTF
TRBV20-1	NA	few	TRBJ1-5	TGCAGTGCTAGTGGCAGGGCCTGGGTTTATAGCAATCAGCCCCAGCATTTT	CSASGRAWVYSNQPQHF